Listed below are T cell receptor beta chains from one sample, sequenced in a study of cytomegalovirus exposure and HLA in healthy donors. Measured with immunoSEQ multiplex PCR; TCRdb has only the in-frame clones, and not every one. This table has 85,000 to 100,000 clones, roughly 60% appearing once. Sample: PBMCs. These receptors originate from a human donor in good health. Each CDR3 is given with its conserved first and last residue. A D gene is named only where the DNA matches it firmly. Clone size appears in some rows only: once, few, many, or a class for an expanded clone.

TRBJ1-3	.	TRBV9	few	TGTGCCAGCAGCGTAGAGGGACTAAGACAAGGACCTGGAAACACCATATATTTT	CASSVEGLRQGPGNTIYF
TRBJ2-7	TRBD1	TRBV19	.	TGTGCCAGTAGCGGGGACAGGTGGAGCTCCTACGAGCAGTACTTC	CASSGDRWSSYEQYF
TRBJ1-2	.	TRBV6-5	.	TGTGCCAGCAGCACCGGACAGTGGGAGTCCTATGGCTACACCTTC	CASSTGQWESYGYTF
TRBJ1-6	TRBD1	TRBV7-9	.	TGTGCCAGCAGCGCCGAACCGGGACAGGGGGGTTCACCCCTCCACTTT	CASSAEPGQGGSPLHF
TRBJ2-3	TRBD1	TRBV7-2	.	TGTGCCAGCATGTCACCCCGGGACAGGGTATTAGGGACGCAGTATTTT	CASMSPRDRVLGTQYF
TRBJ1-3	TRBD1	TRBV7-6	.	TGTGCCAGCAGCTCCTATGGACAGGGCAGCGGAAACACCATATATTTT	CASSSYGQGSGNTIYF
TRBJ2-7	TRBD1	TRBV5-1	.	TGCGCCAGCAGCTTGGGAGGGACAGGGCCGCACGAGCAGTACTTC	CASSLGGTGPHEQYF
TRBJ2-2	.	TRBV7-3	few	TGTGCCAGCAGCCGTAGCATTAACGGGGAGCTGTTTTTT	CASSRSINGELFF
TRBJ2-1	TRBD2	TRBV19	.	TGTGCCAGTAGTAACGTAGCGGGGGTGCACTACAATGAGCAGTTCTTC	CASSNVAGVHYNEQFF
TRBJ1-5	TRBD1	TRBV18	.	TGTGCCAGCTCAGATCGACAGGGACGCAATCAGCCCCAGCATTTT	CASSDRQGRNQPQHF
TRBJ2-5	.	TRBV7-2	.	TGTGCCAGCAGCTTAGATCGGTACCAAGAGACCCAGTACTTC	CASSLDRYQETQYF
TRBJ1-4	.	TRBV5-1	few	TGCGCCAGCCAACCAAACCCAGTCGGTCGGGGGAATGAAAAACTGTTTTTT	CASQPNPVGRGNEKLFF
TRBJ2-1	.	TRBV7-3	.	TGTGCCAGCAGCTTAATCCCTGAGGCGGGTGAGCAGTTCTTC	CASSLIPEAGEQFF
TRBJ1-3	.	TRBV9	.	TGTGCCAGCAGCGTAGGAGGGAATGGAAACACCATATATTTT	CASSVGGNGNTIYF
TRBJ2-3	.	TRBV5-1	.	TGCGCCAGCAGCTCCGGGCGGGGTTTCACAGATACGCAGTATTTT	CASSSGRGFTDTQYF
TRBJ2-3	.	TRBV5-1	.	TGCGCCAGCAGCTTGTTGTCAGGGGGCACAGATACGCAGTATTTT	CASSLLSGGTDTQYF
TRBJ1-2	TRBD1	TRBV5-4	few	TGTGCCAGCAGAACCGGGACAGCCGCCCCGGCTGGGGGCTACACCTTC	CASRTGTAAPAGGYTF
TRBJ1-5	.	TRBV7-3	.	TGTGCCAGCAGCCTAAATCCACGGGGACAGCCCCAGCATTTT	CASSLNPRGQPQHF
TRBJ2-5	TRBD2	TRBV7-3	few	TGTGCCAGCAGCGCCCCTAGCGGGGGTGACCAAGAGACCCAGTACTTC	CASSAPSGGDQETQYF
TRBJ1-2	.	TRBV10-3	once	TGTGCCATCAGTGAGGGCTCGGGACTTAACTATGGCTACACCTTC	CAISEGSGLNYGYTF
TRBJ2-3	.	TRBV7-8	.	TGTGCCAGCAGCCTACTACTAGGCGTGAAGACAGATACGCAGTATTTT	CASSLLLGVKTDTQYF
TRBJ1-1	TRBD1	TRBV9	.	TGTGCCAGCAGTCAGGGGGTAGGGACGAACACTGAAGCTTTCTTT	CASSQGVGTNTEAFF
TRBJ2-1	TRBD1	TRBV5-1	.	TGCGCCAGCAGCCAGGGACAGGGGGGCAATGAGCAGTTCTTC	CASSQGQGGNEQFF
TRBJ1-1	.	TRBV6-1	.	TGTGCCCATTCCCCCCTGAACACTGAAGCTTTCTTT	CAHSPLNTEAFF